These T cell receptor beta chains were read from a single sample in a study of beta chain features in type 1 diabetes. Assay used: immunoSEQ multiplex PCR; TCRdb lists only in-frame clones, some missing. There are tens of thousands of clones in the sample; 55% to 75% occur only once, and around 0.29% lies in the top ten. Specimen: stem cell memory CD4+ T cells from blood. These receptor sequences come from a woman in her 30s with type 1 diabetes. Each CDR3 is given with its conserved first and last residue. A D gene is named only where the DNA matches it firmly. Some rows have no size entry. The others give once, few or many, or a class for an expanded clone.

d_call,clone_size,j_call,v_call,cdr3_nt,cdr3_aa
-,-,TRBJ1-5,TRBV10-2,TGCGCCAGCAGTGAAGGGGGAGTATCGCATTTT,CASSEGGVSHF
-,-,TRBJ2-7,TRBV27,TGTGCCAGCAGTTTATACGGGAGCTCCTACGAGCAGTACTTC,CASSLYGSSYEQYF
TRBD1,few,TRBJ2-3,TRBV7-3,TGTGCCAGCAGCCTCGACGGGACAGGGATAACAGATACGCAGTATTTT,CASSLDGTGITDTQYF
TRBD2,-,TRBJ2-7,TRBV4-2,TGTGCCAGCAGCCCACAAGCGGGAGGGCCCGACGAGCAGTACTTC,CASSPQAGGPDEQYF
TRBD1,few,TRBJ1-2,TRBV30,TGTGCCTGGAGGGAAAATCCACAGGGGGTGATCTATGGCTACACCTTC,CAWRENPQGVIYGYTF
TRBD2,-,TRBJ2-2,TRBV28,TGTGCCAGCAGGCCACCTCCGGGACTAGCGGGAGGGCCCCTCACCGGGGAGCTGTTTTTT,CASRPPPGLAGGPLTGELFF
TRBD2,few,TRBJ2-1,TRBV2,TGTGCCAGCGGATTAGCGGGAGGCTACAATGAGCAGTTCTTC,CASGLAGGYNEQFF
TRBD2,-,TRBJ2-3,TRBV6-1,TGTGCCAGCAGTGGGATAGCGGGAAAACACACAGATACGCAGTATTTT,CASSGIAGKHTDTQYF
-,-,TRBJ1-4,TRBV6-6,TGTGCCAGCAGGTCTGCAACTAATGAAAAACTGTTTTTT,CASRSATNEKLFF
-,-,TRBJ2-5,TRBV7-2,TGTGCCAGCAGCCAGGGACAACACCAAGAGACCCAGTACTTC,CASSQGQHQETQYF
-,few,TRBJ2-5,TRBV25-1,TGTGCCAGCAGTGAAATCCAGGGGGGTGGCCAAGAGACCCAGTACTTC,CASSEIQGGGQETQYF
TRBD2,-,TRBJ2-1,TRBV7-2,TGTGCCAGCAGCTTTGGGGGGGACAATGAGCAGTTCTTC,CASSFGGDNEQFF
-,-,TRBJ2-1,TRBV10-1,TGCGCCAGCAGTGAGTCGAGTAGTCCGCAGTTCTTC,CASSESSSPQFF
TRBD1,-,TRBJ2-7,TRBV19,TGTGCCAGTCGGGACAGGGTGACCTACGAGCAGTACTTC,CASRDRVTYEQYF
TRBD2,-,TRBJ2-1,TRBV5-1,TGCGCCAGCAGCGGGACTAGCGGCCACTACAATGAGCAGTTCTTC,CASSGTSGHYNEQFF
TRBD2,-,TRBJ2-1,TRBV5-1,TGCGCCAGCAGAGATCTAGCGGGGTACAATGAGCAGTTCTTC,CASRDLAGYNEQFF
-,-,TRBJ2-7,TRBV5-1,TGCGCCAGCAGCTTGGAGGCAGGGGGGCCCCACGAGCAGTACTTC,CASSLEAGGPHEQYF
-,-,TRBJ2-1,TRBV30,TGTGCCTGGAGTATGTCTTACAATGAGCAGTTCTTC,CAWSMSYNEQFF
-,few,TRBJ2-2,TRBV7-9,TGTGCCAGCAGCTTATATCGGGAATCCGGGGAGCTGTTTTTT,CASSLYRESGELFF
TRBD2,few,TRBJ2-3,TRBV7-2,TGTGCCAGCAGCCTCCCGGGAGCGGGAGATGGGGATACGCAGTATTTT,CASSLPGAGDGDTQYF
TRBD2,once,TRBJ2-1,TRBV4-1,TGCGCCAGCAGCCTCACAACTAGCGGGAGGGCCGATGAGCAGTTCTTC,CASSLTTSGRADEQFF
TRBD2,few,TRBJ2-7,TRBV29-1,TGCAGCGTTTTACTAGCGGGAGCCTACGAGCAGTACTTC,CSVLLAGAYEQYF
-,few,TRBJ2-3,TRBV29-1,TGCAGCGTTGACACTAGCACAGATACGCAGTATTTT,CSVDTSTDTQYF
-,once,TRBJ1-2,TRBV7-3,TGTGCCAGCAGCCCCCAGGGTAACTATGGCTACACCTTC,CASSPQGNYGYTF
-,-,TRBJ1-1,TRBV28,TGTGCCAGCAGTCCGAGGTCGGCGAACACTGAAGCTTTCTTT,CASSPRSANTEAFF
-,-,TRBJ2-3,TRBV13,TGTGCCAGCAGCTTAGGCCTGAGGGCCAGCACAGATACGCAGTATTTT,CASSLGLRASTDTQYF
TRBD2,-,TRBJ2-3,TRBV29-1,TGCAGCGTTGGGCCGGTTAGCGGGAGAAACGTAGATACGCAGTATTTT,CSVGPVSGRNVDTQYF
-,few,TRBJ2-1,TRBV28,TGTGCCAGCAGTTTAATCGGGAGCGCCCACAATGAGCAGTTCTTC,CASSLIGSAHNEQFF
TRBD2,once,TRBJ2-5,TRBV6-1,TGTGCCAGCAGCCTCGGGACTAGCGGTCAAGAGACCCAGTACTTC,CASSLGTSGQETQYF
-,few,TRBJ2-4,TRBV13,TGTGCCAGCAGCTTAGCGCCACGGAAAAACATTCAGTACTTC,CASSLAPRKNIQYF
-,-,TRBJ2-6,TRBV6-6,TGTGCCAGCATCAAGGAGATCTCTGGGGCCAACGTCCTGACTTTC,CASIKEISGANVLTF
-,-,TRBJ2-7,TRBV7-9,TGTGCCAGCAGCTTAGAAAGGCGGGTAATCCCCTACGAGCAGTACTTC,CASSLERRVIPYEQYF
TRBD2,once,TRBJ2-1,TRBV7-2,TGTGCCAGCAGCTTAGTTAGTCATGGCGGGAGGGCCTTGGGGAATGAGCAGTTCTTC,CASSLVSHGGRALGNEQFF
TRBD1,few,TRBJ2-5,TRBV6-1,TGTGCCAGTAAAGACAGGGCCAAAGAGACCCAGTACTTC,CASKDRAKETQYF
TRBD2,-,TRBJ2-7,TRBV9,TGTGCCAGCAGCCCGGGCGGGGGGAGCTCCTACGAGCAGTACTTC,CASSPGGGSSYEQYF
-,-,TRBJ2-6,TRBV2,TGTGCCAGCAGTGAATGGGCTTCTGGGGCCAACGTCCTGACTTTC,CASSEWASGANVLTF
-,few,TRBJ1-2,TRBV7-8,TGTGCCAGCAGCCCCGATAGGCGGGGCCTCTATGGCTACACCTTC,CASSPDRRGLYGYTF
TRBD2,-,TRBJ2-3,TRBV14,TGTGCCAGCAGCCCAAGACTAGCGGGAGGAGATACGCAGTATTTT,CASSPRLAGGDTQYF
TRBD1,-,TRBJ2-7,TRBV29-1,TGCAGCGTTGACGCGACAGGGACCTACGAGCAGTACTTC,CSVDATGTYEQYF
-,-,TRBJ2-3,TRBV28,TGTGCCAGCAGTCTAGACTCAGATACGCAGTATTTT,CASSLDSDTQYF
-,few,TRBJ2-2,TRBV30,TGTGCCTGGATGCAAGAGGTAGCTGGGACCGGGGAGCTGTTTTTT,CAWMQEVAGTGELFF
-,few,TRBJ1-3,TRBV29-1,TGCAGCGTCGCTCGGGACATCTCTGGAAACACCATATATTTT,CSVARDISGNTIYF
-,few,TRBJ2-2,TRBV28,TGTGCCAGCATTCGAGGAACCGGGGAGCTGTTTTTT,CASIRGTGELFF
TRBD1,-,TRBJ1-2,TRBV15,TGTGCCACCAGCATACTCGACAGGGTGAACTATGGCTACACCTTC,CATSILDRVNYGYTF
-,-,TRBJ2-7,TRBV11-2,TGTGCCAGCAGCTCGACAGTCCATCCTTCCTACGAGCAGTACTTC,CASSSTVHPSYEQYF
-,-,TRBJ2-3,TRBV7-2,TGTGCCAGCAGTTACAGAGCAGATACGCAGTATTTT,CASSYRADTQYF